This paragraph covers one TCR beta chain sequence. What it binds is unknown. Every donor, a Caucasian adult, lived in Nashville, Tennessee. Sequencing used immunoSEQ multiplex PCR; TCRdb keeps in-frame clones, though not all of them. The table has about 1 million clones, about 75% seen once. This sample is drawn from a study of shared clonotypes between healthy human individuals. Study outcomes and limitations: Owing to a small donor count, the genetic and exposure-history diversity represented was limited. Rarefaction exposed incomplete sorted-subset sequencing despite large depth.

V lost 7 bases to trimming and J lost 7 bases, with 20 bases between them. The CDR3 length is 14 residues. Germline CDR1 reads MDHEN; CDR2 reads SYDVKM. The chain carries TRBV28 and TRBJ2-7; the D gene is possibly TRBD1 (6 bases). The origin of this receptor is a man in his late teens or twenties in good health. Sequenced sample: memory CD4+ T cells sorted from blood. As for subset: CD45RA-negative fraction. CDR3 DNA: TGTGCCAGCACGCCAGGGGTCGGCCGTTTTGAGCAGTACTTC. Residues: CASTPGVGRFEQYF. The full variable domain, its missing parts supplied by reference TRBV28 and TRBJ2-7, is DVKVTQSSRYLVKRTGEKVFLECVQDMDHENMFWYRQDPGLGLRLIYFSYDVKMKEKGDIPEGYSVSREKKERFSLILESASTNQTSMYLCASTPGVGRFEQYFGPGTRLTVT.